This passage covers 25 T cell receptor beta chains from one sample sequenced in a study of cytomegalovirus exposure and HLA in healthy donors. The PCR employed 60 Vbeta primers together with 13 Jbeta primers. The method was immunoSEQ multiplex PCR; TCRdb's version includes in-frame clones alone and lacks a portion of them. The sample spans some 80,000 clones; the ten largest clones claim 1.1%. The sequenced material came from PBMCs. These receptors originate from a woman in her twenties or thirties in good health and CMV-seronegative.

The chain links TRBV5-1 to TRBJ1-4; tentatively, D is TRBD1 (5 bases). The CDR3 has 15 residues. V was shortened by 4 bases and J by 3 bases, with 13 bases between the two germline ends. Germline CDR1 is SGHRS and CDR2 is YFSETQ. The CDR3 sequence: CASSPPGGSNEKLFF. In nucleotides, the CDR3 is TGCGCCAGCAGCCCACCGGGGGGGTCTAATGAAAAACTGTTTTTT.

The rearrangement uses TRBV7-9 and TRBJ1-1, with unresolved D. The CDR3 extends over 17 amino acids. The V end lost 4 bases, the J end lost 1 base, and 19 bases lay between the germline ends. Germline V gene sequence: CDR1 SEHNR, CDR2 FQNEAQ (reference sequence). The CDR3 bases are TGTGCCAGCAGCTGGCTAGAGGAGGTTTCTAGGAACACTGAAGCTTTCTTT. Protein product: CASSWLEEVSRNTEAFF.

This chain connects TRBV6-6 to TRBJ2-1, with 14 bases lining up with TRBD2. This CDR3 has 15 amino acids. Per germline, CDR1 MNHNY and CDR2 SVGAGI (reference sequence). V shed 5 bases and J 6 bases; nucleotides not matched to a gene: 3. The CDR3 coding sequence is TGTGCCAGCAGTGGACTAGCGGGGGGAGGCAATGAGCAGTTCTTC. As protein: CASSGLAGGGNEQFF.

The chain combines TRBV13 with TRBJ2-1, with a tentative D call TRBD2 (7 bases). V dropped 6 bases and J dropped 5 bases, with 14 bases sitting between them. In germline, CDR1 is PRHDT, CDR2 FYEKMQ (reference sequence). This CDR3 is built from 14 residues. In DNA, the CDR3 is TGTGCCAGCAGTCTAGGGGGGGCCGACAATGAGCAGTTCTTC. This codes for CASSLGGADNEQFF.

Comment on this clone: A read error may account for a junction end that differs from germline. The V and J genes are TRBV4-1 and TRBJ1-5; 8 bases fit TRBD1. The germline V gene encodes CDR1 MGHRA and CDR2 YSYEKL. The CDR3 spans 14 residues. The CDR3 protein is CASSKDRGVQPQHF. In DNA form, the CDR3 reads TGCGCCAGCAGCAAAGACAGGGGAGTACAGCCCCAGCATTTT.

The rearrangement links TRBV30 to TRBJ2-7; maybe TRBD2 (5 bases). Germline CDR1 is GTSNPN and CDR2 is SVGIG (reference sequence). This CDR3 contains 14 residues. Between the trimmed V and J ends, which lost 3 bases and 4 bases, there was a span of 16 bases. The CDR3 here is CAWRKGAAAYEQYF. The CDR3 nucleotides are TGTGCCTGGAGAAAGGGAGCGGCCGCTTACGAGCAGTACTTC.

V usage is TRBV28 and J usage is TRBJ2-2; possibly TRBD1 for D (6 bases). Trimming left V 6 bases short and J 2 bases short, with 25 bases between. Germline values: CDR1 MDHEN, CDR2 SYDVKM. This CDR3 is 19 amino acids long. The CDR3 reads CASRPSTGNRKKNTGELFF. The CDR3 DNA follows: TGTGCCAGCAGACCGAGCACAGGGAACAGAAAGAAAAACACCGGGGAGCTGTTTTTT.

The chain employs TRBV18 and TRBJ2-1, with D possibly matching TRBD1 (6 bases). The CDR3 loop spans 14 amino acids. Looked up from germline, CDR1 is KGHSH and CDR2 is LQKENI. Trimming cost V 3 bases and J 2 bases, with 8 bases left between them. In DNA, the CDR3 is TGTGCCAGCTCACCGGGGGCCCCCTACAATGAGCAGTTCTTC. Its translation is CASSPGAPYNEQFF.

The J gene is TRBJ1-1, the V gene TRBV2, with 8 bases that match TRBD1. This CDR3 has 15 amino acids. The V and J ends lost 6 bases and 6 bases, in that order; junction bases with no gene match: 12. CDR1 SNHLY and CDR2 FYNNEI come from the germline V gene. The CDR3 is CASSRRGRMSSEAFF. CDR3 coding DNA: TGTGCCAGCAGCCGCAGGGGGCGAATGTCTTCTGAAGCTTTCTTT.

The CDR3 is CASRSGTAYEQYF. The CDR3 nucleotides are TGTGCCAGCAGGTCCGGGACAGCCTACGAGCAGTACTTC. This sequence joins TRBV2 and TRBJ2-7, with TRBD1 identical over 7 bases. V shed 6 bases and J 2 bases; nucleotides not matched to a gene: 4. The V gene's germline CDR1 is SNHLY and CDR2 FYNNEI. The CDR3 has 13 residues.

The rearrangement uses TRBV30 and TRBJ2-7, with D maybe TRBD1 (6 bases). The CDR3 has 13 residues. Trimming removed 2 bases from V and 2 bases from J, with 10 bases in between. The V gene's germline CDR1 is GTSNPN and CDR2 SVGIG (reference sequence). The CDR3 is CAWSKQGPYEQYF. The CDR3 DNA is TGTGCCTGGAGTAAACAGGGACCCTACGAGCAGTACTTC.

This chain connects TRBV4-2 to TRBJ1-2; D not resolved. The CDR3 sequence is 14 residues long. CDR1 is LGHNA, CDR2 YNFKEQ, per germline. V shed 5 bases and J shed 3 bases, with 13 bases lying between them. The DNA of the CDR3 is TGTGCCAGCAGCGGATCCGGGGATTACTATGGCTACACCTTC. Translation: CASSGSGDYYGYTF.

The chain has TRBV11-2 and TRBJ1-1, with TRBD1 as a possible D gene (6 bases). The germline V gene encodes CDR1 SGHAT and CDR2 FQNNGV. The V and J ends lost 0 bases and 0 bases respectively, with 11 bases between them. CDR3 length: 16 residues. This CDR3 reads CASSLDPGALNTEAFF. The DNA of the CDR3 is TGTGCCAGCAGCTTAGATCCAGGGGCCTTGAACACTGAAGCTTTCTTT.

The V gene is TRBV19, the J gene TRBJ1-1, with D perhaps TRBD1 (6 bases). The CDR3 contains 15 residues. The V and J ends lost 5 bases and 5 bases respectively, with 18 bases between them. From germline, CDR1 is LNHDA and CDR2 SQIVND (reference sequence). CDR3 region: CASSPDGGGPTEAFF. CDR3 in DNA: TGTGCCAGTAGTCCGGATGGGGGGGGGCCGACTGAAGCTTTCTTT.

The CDR3 bases are TGTGCCAGCTCACTCAACAGGGGCCAAGAGACCCAGTACTTC. It yields the protein CASSLNRGQETQYF. The chain couples TRBV18 to TRBJ2-5, with 7 nucleotides matching TRBD1. The germline V gene has CDR1 KGHSH and CDR2 LQKENI. The CDR3 spans 14 residues. Losses at the gene ends were 4 bases for V and 1 base for J; bases not matched to a gene: 3.

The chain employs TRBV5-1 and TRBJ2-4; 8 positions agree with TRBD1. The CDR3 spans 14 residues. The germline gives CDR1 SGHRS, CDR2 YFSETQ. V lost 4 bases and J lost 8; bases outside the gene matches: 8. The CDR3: CASSPDRAIDIQYF. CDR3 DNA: TGCGCCAGCAGCCCGGACAGGGCCATAGACATTCAGTACTTC.

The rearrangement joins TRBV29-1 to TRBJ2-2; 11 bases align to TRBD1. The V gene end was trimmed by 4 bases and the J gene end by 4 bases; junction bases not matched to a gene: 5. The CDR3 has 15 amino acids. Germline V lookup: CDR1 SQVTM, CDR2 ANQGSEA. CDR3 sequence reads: CSVGLGTGGTGELFF. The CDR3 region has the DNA TGCAGCGTTGGCCTGGGGACAGGGGGCACCGGGGAGCTGTTTTTT.

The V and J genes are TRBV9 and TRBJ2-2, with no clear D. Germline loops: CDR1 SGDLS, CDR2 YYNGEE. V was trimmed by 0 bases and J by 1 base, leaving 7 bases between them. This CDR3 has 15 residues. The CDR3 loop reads CASSVGRMNTGELFF. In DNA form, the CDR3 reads TGTGCCAGCAGCGTAGGGCGGATGAACACCGGGGAGCTGTTTTTT.

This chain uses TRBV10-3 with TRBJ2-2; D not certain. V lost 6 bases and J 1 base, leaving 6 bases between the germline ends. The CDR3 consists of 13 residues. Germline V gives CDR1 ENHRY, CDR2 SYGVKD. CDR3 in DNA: TGTGCCATCAGGGCCTTGAACACCGGGGAGCTGTTTTTT. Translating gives CAIRALNTGELFF.

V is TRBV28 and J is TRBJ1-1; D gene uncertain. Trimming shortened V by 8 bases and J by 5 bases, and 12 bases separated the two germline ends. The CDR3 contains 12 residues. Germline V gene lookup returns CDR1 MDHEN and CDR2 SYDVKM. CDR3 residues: CASYSLDTEAFF. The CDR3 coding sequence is TGTGCCAGCTACAGTTTGGATACTGAAGCTTTCTTT.

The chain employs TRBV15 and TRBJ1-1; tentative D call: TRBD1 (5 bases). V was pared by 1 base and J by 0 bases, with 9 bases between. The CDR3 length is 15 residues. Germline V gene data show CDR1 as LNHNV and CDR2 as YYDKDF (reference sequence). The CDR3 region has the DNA TGTGCCACCAGCAGAGGGGAGGACATGAACACTGAAGCTTTCTTT. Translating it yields CATSRGEDMNTEAFF.

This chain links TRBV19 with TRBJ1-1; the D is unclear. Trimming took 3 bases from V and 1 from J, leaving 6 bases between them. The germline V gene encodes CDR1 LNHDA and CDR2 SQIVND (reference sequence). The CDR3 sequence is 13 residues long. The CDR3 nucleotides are TGTGCCAGTAGTATTTCCGGGAACACTGAAGCTTTCTTT. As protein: CASSISGNTEAFF.

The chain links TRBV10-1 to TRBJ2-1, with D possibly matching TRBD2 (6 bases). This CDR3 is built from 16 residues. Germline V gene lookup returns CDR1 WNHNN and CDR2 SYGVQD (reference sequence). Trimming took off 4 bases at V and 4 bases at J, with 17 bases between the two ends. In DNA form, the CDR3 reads TGCGCCAGCAGTGTTGGAAAGGGAGGTTTATACAATGAGCAGTTCTTC. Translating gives CASSVGKGGLYNEQFF.

CDR3 DNA sequence: TGTGCCAGCAGCTCCTTGGCCATGGGACTCGGAGAGACCCAGTACTTC. It yields the protein CASSSLAMGLGETQYF. The J gene is TRBJ2-5, the V gene TRBV9; a weak D match, TRBD2 (6 bases). The CDR3 contains 16 residues. Germline-derived CDR1 and CDR2 are SGDLS and YYNGEE. V lost 4 bases and J 4 bases, leaving 20 bases between the germline ends.

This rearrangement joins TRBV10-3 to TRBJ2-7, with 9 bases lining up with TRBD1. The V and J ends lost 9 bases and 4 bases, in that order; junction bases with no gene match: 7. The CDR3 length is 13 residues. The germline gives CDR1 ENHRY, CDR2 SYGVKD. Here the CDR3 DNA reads TGTGCCATAAGTACAGGGGGCGGGTACGAGCAGTACTTC. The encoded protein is CAISTGGGYEQYF.